This T cell receptor (beta chain) is from a study of CD8 T cells in ankylosing spondylitis. Study findings and constraints: The study looked at matched synovial fluid samples from ankylosing spondylitis patients. Disease-linked clones were reported to be significantly enriched there. The study identified a TCR beta motif of under ten highly homologous variants that appeared characteristic of ankylosing spondylitis blood. Previous work reported some of these motif variants in the synovial fluid and blood of reactive arthritis. Disease-linked clones bore a CD8+ phenotype, appearing relatively rarely in peripheral blood.

Germline V gene data show CDR1 as SGHTA and CDR2 as FQGNSA. The CDR3 contains 15 residues. Trimming took off 2 bases at V and 2 bases at J, with 10 bases between the two ends. Preparation of TCR beta libraries was done by quantitative 5'-RACE with molecular barcodes. TCRdb re-called the 5' RACE reads through MiXCR, storing one row per CDR3 protein. The profile shows a few hundred thousand distinct CDR3 sequences, around 22% of them singletons. The table lists this clonotype with a count of one. The antigen is unknown. Sequencing was performed on blood, either unsorted or a sorted T cell fraction (not recorded which). This TCR derives from a male donor with ankylosing spondylitis. This chain connects TRBV7-2 to TRBJ1-5; D is uncertain. In DNA, the CDR3 is TGTGCCAGCAGCTTAAGGTCGCAGGGCAATCAGCCCCAGCATTTT. Encoded protein: CASSLRSQGNQPQHF.